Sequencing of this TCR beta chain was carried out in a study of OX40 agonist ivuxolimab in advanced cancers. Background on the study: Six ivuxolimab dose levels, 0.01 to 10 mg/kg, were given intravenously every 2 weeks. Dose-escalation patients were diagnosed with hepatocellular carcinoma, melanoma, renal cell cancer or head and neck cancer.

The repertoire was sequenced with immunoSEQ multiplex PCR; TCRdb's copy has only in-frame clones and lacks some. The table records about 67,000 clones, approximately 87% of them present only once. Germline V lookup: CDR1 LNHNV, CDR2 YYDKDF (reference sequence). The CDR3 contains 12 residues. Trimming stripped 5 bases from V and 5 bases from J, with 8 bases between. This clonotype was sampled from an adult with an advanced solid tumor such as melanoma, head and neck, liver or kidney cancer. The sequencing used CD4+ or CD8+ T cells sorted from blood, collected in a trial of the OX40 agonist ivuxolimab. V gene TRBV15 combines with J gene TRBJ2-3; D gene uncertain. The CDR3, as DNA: TGTGCCACCAGCTGGGGAAGAGATACGCAGTATTTT. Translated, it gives CATSWGRDTQYF.